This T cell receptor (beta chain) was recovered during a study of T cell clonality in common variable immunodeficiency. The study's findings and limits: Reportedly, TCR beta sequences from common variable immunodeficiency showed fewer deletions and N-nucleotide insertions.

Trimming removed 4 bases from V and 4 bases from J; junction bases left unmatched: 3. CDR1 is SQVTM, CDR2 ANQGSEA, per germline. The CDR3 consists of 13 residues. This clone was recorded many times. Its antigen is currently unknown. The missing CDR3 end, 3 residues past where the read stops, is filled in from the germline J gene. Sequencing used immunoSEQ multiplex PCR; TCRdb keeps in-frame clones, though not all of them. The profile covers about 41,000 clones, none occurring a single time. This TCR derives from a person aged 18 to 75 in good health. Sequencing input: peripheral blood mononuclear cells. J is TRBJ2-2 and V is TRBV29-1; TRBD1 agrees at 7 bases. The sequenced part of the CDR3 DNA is TGCAGCGTTGCCTACAGGGGCACCGGGGAG. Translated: CSVAYRGTGE. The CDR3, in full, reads CSVAYRGTGELFF.